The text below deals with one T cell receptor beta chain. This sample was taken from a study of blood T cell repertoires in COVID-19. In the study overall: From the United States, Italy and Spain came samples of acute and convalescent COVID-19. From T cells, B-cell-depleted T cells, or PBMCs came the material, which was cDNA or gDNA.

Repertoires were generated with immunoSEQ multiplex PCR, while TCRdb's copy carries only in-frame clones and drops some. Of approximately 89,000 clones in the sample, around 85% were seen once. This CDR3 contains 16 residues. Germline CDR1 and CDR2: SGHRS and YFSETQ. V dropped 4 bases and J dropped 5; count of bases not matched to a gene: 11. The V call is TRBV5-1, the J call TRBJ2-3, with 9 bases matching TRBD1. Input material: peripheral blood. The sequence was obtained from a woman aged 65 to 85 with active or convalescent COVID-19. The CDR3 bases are TGCGCCAGCAGCAGCCCGGACAGGGGTAGTTTAGATACGCAGTATTTT. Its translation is CASSSPDRGSLDTQYF.